A single sample is the source of the 26 T cell receptor beta chains below, sequenced in a study of blood T cell repertoires in COVID-19. Data came from immunoSEQ multiplex PCR; TCRdb stores just in-frame clones and leaves some out. The sample shows 110,000 to 150,000 clones, more than 75% of them seen only once. Sequenced input: peripheral blood. These receptor sequences come from a woman aged 45-60 years with acute or convalescent COVID-19.

J is TRBJ1-3 and V is TRBV5-6; 7 nucleotides match TRBD1. The J segment lost 4 bases and the V segment lost 0 bases, leaving 1 base of the junction unmatched. The germline V gene encodes CDR1 SGHDT and CDR2 YYEEEE. The CDR3 spans 14 residues. CDR3 sequence: CASSLGGGGNTIYF. The CDR3 DNA reads TGTGCCAGCAGCTTGGGAGGGGGCGGAAACACCATATATTTT.

As concerns this clone: A much more abundant neighbour one base away suggests this may be a read error. The same CDR3 is also encoded by other DNA sequences in this sample. The V call is TRBV3-1 (or the pseudogene TRBV3-2), the J call TRBJ1-1; tentative D call: TRBD1 (6 bases). The germline CDR1 and CDR2 sequences are LGHDT and YNNKEL (reference sequence). With 0 bases removed from V and 4 bases from J, the gap between germline ends came to 6 bases. This CDR3 is built from 13 residues. The CDR3 sequence is CASSQDRGTEAFF. The CDR3 DNA is TGTGCCAGCAGCCAAGACAGGGGCACTGAAGCTTTCTTT.

V and J are TRBV7-8 and TRBJ1-5; 12 bases are a match to TRBD1. V lost 2 bases to trimming and J lost 5 bases; unmatched junction nucleotides: 13. CDR1 SGHVS and CDR2 FQNEAQ come from the germline V gene. The CDR3 sequence is 19 residues long. CDR3 amino acids: CASSLIAISGTGGYQPQHF. The CDR3 DNA follows: TGTGCCAGCAGCTTAATCGCTATCTCGGGGACAGGGGGCTATCAGCCCCAGCATTTT.

For the CDR3, the DNA is TGTGCCAGCAGCCAAGATGTCTCCGGCTCGGGAGCTTTCTTT. It translates to CASSQDVSGSGAFF. This rearrangement joins TRBV3-1 (or the pseudogene TRBV3-2) to TRBJ1-1; no reliable D call. V shed 0 bases and J shed 10 bases, with 15 bases lying between them. The CDR3 has 14 residues. Germline V gene sequence: CDR1 LGHDT, CDR2 YNNKEL (reference sequence).

This rearrangement joins TRBV3-1 (or the pseudogene TRBV3-2) to TRBJ1-2; D is ambiguous. The germline V and J ends were trimmed by 0 bases and 8 bases, with 13 bases remaining between them. Germline values: CDR1 LGHDT, CDR2 YNNKEL (reference sequence). CDR3 size: 14 residues. The CDR3 reads CASSQEGGGSGYTF. As DNA, the CDR3 is TGTGCCAGCAGCCAAGAGGGTGGAGGGAGCGGCTACACCTTC.

This clone was observed a single time. V and J are TRBV25-1 and TRBJ2-7; 9 bases map to TRBD1. The germline CDR1 and CDR2 sequences are MGHDK and SYGVNS. V lost 1 base to trimming and J lost 2 bases; unmatched junction nucleotides: 3. The CDR3 consists of 15 residues. CDR3 nucleotides: TGTGCCAGCAGTGAATTTAGGACAGGGGCCTACGAGCAGTACTTC. Protein product: CASSEFRTGAYEQYF.

This clone came up once. V and J are TRBV6-5 and TRBJ1-5; 7 positions agree with TRBD1. CDR1 MNHEY and CDR2 SVGAGI come from the germline V gene. The CDR3 has 13 residues. J lost 4 bases, V lost 6 bases, and 3 bases had no gene match. As DNA, the CDR3 is TGTGCCAGCAGGCAGACAGGGAATCAGCCCCAGCATTTT. Its translation: CASRQTGNQPQHF.

This rearrangement joins TRBV18 to TRBJ1-5; D might be TRBD1 (5 bases). Trimming cost V 6 bases and J 7 bases, with 19 bases left between them. CDR1 is KGHSH, CDR2 LQKENI, per germline. This CDR3 comprises 15 residues. DNA for the CDR3: TGTGCCAGCTCCTCTCAGGGCGGAGAAGGGCAGCCCCAGCATTTT. Its protein is CASSSQGGEGQPQHF.

The chain is built from TRBV28 and TRBJ2-7; possibly TRBD1 for D (6 bases). The V end was cut by 3 bases, the J end by 2 bases, with 11 bases between. This CDR3 spans 14 amino acids. CDR1 and CDR2 from the germline V gene are MDHEN and SYDVKM. CDR3 in amino acids: CASSLTGFTYEQYF. CDR3 nucleotides: TGTGCCAGCAGTTTGACAGGCTTCACCTACGAGCAGTACTTC. Looking up the rest from reference TRBV28 and TRBJ2-7 gives the full variable domain: DVKVTQSSRYLVKRTGEKVFLECVQDMDHENMFWYRQDPGLGLRLIYFSYDVKMKEKGDIPEGYSVSREKKERFSLILESASTNQTSMYLCASSLTGFTYEQYFGPGTRLTVT.

The chain couples TRBV4-1 to TRBJ2-7, with D possibly TRBD2 on 6 matching bases. Germline V gives CDR1 MGHRA, CDR2 YSYEKL. The CDR3 spans 14 residues. Trimming stripped 1 base from V and 4 bases from J, with 11 bases between. In DNA, the CDR3 is TGCGCCAGCAGCCAAGGGGGGGACCTATACGAGCAGTACTTC. It specifies CASSQGGDLYEQYF.

The V and J genes are TRBV25-1 and TRBJ2-5, with D unresolved. Trimming cost V 1 base and J 2 bases, with 11 bases left between them. CDR3 length: 15 residues. Per germline, CDR1 MGHDK and CDR2 SYGVNS. DNA for the CDR3: TGTGCCAGCAGTGAATGGGCAGGTTCGCAAGAGACCCAGTACTTC. This sequence encodes CASSEWAGSQETQYF.

This clone has only one observation. The rearrangement joins TRBV5-1 to TRBJ2-3; 11 nucleotides align to TRBD1. From germline, CDR1 is SGHRS and CDR2 YFSETQ. After removal of 4 bases from V and 6 bases from J, the junction contained 7 bases not matched to a gene. The CDR3 is 15 amino acids. The CDR3 DNA sequence: TGCGCCAGCAGCCCGGGACAGGGGGTGGGGGATACGCAGTATTTT. Amino acid sequence: CASSPGQGVGDTQYF.

The chain links TRBV30 to TRBJ1-6; D is ambiguous. The CDR3 contains 13 residues. Trimming stripped 2 bases from V and 5 bases from J, with 7 bases between. CDR1 and CDR2 from the germline V gene are GTSNPN and SVGIG (reference sequence). This CDR3 is CAWSSSDNSPLHF. CDR3 nucleotides: TGTGCCTGGAGTAGTTCAGATAATTCACCCCTCCACTTT.

The chain combines TRBV6-5 with TRBJ1-6, with 10 nucleotides matching TRBD1. The trim removed 8 bases at V and 11 bases at J, leaving 12 bases unmatched. The CDR3 consists of 15 residues. Germline loops: CDR1 MNHEY, CDR2 SVGAGI. The CDR3 protein is CASQRTGQGWTPLHF. Written as DNA, the CDR3 is TGTGCCAGCCAACGCACGGGACAGGGGTGGACACCCCTCCACTTT.

The rearrangement links TRBV24-1 to TRBJ2-2; perhaps TRBD2 as D (5 bases). The germline V gene has CDR1 KGHDR and CDR2 SFDVKD. The CDR3 length is 17 residues. The V and J ends lost 3 bases and 0 bases respectively, with 13 bases between them. DNA of the CDR3: TGTGCCACCAGTGATGGCCGGGGAAATTCGAACACCGGGGAGCTGTTTTTT. This encodes CATSDGRGNSNTGELFF.

This chain connects TRBV6-5 to TRBJ1-1; D remains ambiguous. The CDR3 totals 13 residues. Germline values: CDR1 MNHEY, CDR2 SVGAGI. With 4 bases removed from V and 2 bases from J, the gap between germline ends came to 8 bases. The CDR3 sequence is CASSFRTNTEAFF. The CDR3 region has the DNA TGTGCCAGCAGTTTCAGGACTAACACTGAAGCTTTCTTT.

The chain recombines TRBV4-3 with TRBJ1-2, with 8 bases lining up with TRBD1. Germline V gene sequence: CDR1 LGHNA, CDR2 YSLEER. Trimming at V came to 4 bases and at J to 8 bases, leaving 12 bases not matched to a gene. The CDR3 length is 15 residues. The CDR3 nucleotides read TGCGCCAGCAGCCCCCTGGACAGGGAAGGGATGGGCTACACCTTC. This codes for CASSPLDREGMGYTF.

The chain links TRBV4-2 to TRBJ1-3, with TRBD1 matching over 9 bases. The CDR3 runs to 17 residues. Unmatched junction bases numbered 5, after V lost 0 bases and J lost 2 bases. Looked up from germline, CDR1 is LGHNA and CDR2 is YNFKEQ. In DNA form, the CDR3 reads TGTGCCAGCAGCCAAGATTACAGGGGGCAGGCTGGAAACACCATATATTTT. Residues: CASSQDYRGQAGNTIYF.

This chain uses TRBV28 with TRBJ1-5; a possible D gene is TRBD1 (6 bases). In germline, CDR1 is MDHEN, CDR2 SYDVKM. The CDR3 sequence is 14 residues long. Trimming stripped 6 bases from V and 1 base from J, with 10 bases between. CDR3 sequence: CASRPGESNQPQHF. The CDR3 nucleotides read TGTGCCAGCAGGCCAGGGGAGAGCAATCAGCCCCAGCATTTT.

The chain links TRBV10-3 to TRBJ1-2; TRBD1 matches 8 bases. CDR3 length: 15 residues. Germline V gene data show CDR1 as ENHRY and CDR2 as SYGVKD. The J segment lost 3 bases and the V segment lost 7 bases, leaving 10 bases of the junction unmatched. This CDR3 reads CAITRTQGDDYGYTF. CDR3 bases: TGTGCCATCACCCGGACACAGGGGGACGACTATGGCTACACCTTC.

This chain links TRBV5-6 with TRBJ1-4, with 9 bases aligning to TRBD1. Germline CDR1 and CDR2: SGHDT and YYEEEE. This CDR3 is 15 amino acids long. With V trimmed by 3 bases and J by 7 bases, 7 bases remained unmatched. The CDR3 nucleotides are TGTGCCAGCAGCTATTTGGGGACAGGGACTGAAAAACTGTTTTTT. Amino acids: CASSYLGTGTEKLFF.

V is TRBV3-1 (or the pseudogene TRBV3-2) and J is TRBJ1-6, with 10 nucleotides matching TRBD1. This CDR3 contains 20 residues. J gave up 6 bases and V 0 bases, and 14 bases lay outside the gene matches. In germline, CDR1 is LGHDT, CDR2 YNNKEL (reference sequence). The CDR3 nucleotides read TGTGCCAGCAGCCAAGATAAGGTCGGGACAGGGGAATGGCTTAATTCACCCCTCCACTTT. Its protein product is CASSQDKVGTGEWLNSPLHF.

The chain has TRBV24-1 and TRBJ2-1; TRBD1 aligns across 7 bases. J lost 5 bases, V lost 4 bases, and 4 bases had no gene match. Germline CDR1 is KGHDR and CDR2 is SFDVKD. The CDR3 sequence is 14 residues long. For the CDR3, the DNA is TGTGCCACCAGTGACCCCGGACAGGACAATGAGCAGTTCTTC. It translates to CATSDPGQDNEQFF.

The chain has TRBV7-3 and TRBJ2-1; 12 bases line up with TRBD2. This CDR3 is built from 17 residues. The junction had 6 bases not matched to a gene; V was cut back by 4 bases and J by 2 bases. CDR1 SGHTA and CDR2 FQGTGA come from the germline V gene. DNA for the CDR3: TGTGCCAGCAGCTCCCCCCCTAGCGGGGGGGCCTACAATGAGCAGTTCTTC. Translating gives CASSSPPSGGAYNEQFF.

J is TRBJ1-2 and V is TRBV7-2; D gene unclear. Per germline, CDR1 SGHTA and CDR2 FQGNSA. Trimming cost V 3 bases and J 8 bases, with 19 bases left between them. This CDR3 region has 15 residues. The CDR3 DNA reads as TGTGCCAGCAGCTTGAGGTCACCCGTGGAATGGGGCTACACCTTC. It encodes CASSLRSPVEWGYTF.

The gene calls are TRBV18 and TRBJ2-7, with TRBD1 matching over 7 bases. The CDR3 is 14 amino acids. V gave up 6 bases and J gave up 2 bases; unmatched junction bases: 7. Germline CDR1 KGHSH, CDR2 LQKENI. CDR3 in amino acids: CASSRDSGAYEQYF. In nucleotides, the CDR3 is TGTGCCAGCTCTCGGGACAGTGGAGCCTACGAGCAGTACTTC. Full variable domain (rest looked up from reference TRBV18 and TRBJ2-7): NAGVMQNPRHLVRRRGQEARLRCSPMKGHSHVYWYRQLPEEGLKFMVYLQKENIIDESGMPKERFSAEFPKEGPSILRIQQVVRGDSAAYFCASSRDSGAYEQYFGPGTRLTVT.